This TCR beta chain comes out of a study of blood T cells in healthy people across ages. General observations from the study: No conclusive comparison of naive versus antigen-experienced cells was possible with unsorted PBMCs.

Germline assignment: CDR1 MNHEY and CDR2 SVGEGT. The CDR3 covers 15 residues. V lost 0 bases, J lost 4 bases, and 13 bases lay in between. The individuals who served as donors were healthy Caucasians living in Russia, aged roughly 6 to 90. In each sample, at least 7 million PBMCs were isolated. It was with a sample-barcoded 5' primer and a J-beta primer mix that a second PCR of about 7 to 12 cycles was run. TCRdb recomputed calls from the 5' RACE reads with MiXCR, one row per CDR3 protein. Here the sample spans roughly 2 million distinct CDR3 sequences, about 50% being singletons. This clonotype showed up just a few times. The target antigen is unknown.

The V call is TRBV6-2 or TRBV6-3, the J call TRBJ2-7, with D perhaps matching TRBD2 (5 bases). The receptor comes from a woman aged 35 to 49 in good health. The specimen was blood. The CDR3 loop reads CASSYSVRDLYEQYF. The CDR3 DNA follows: TGTGCCAGCAGTTACTCGGTACGGGATTTGTACGAGCAGTACTTC.